Below, 17 T cell receptor beta chains from the same sample are listed, as sequenced in a study of blood T cell repertoires in COVID-19. Sequenced by immunoSEQ multiplex PCR; TCRdb stores in-frame clones only, minus some. Found here are fewer than 150,000 clones, around 87% of them singletons; the top ten hold 3.6%. Sequenced input: peripheral blood. Receptors originate from a woman between 55 and 75 years old with acute or convalescent COVID-19.

The table lists this clone with a count of one. The same CDR3 arises from other DNA sequences in this sample as well. CDR3 region: CAISEGREGQPQHF. CDR3 DNA: TGTGCCATCAGTGAGGGCAGGGAGGGTCAGCCCCAGCATTTT. The genes are TRBV10-3 and TRBJ1-5; tentative D call: TRBD1 (5 bases). The V gene lost 2 bases and the J gene lost 6 bases, with 11 bases spanning the gap. Germline V gene sequence: CDR1 ENHRY, CDR2 SYGVKD. This CDR3 is built from 14 residues.

The chain recombines TRBV7-2 with TRBJ2-1; D unresolved. V lost 0 bases to trimming and J lost 0 bases, with 9 bases between them. This CDR3 has 16 amino acids. CDR1 SGHTA and CDR2 FQGNSA come from the germline V gene. In DNA, the CDR3 is TGTGCCAGCAGCTTAGCCCCGAGTGGCTCCTACAATGAGCAGTTCTTC. Its translation: CASSLAPSGSYNEQFF.

V is TRBV14 and J is TRBJ1-1, with 7 bases identical to TRBD1. The CDR3 covers 15 residues. The J segment lost 5 bases and the V segment lost 5 bases, leaving 11 bases of the junction unmatched. CDR1 and CDR2 (germline): SGHDN, FVKESK. The CDR3, as DNA: TGTGCCAGCAGCGACACCCAGGGGGTGGAGACTGAAGCTTTCTTT. As protein: CASSDTQGVETEAFF.

V usage is TRBV11-3 and J usage is TRBJ2-3; D ambiguous. Trimming removed 0 bases from V and 4 bases from J, with 11 bases in between. The CDR3 is made up of 15 amino acids. Germline V gene data show CDR1 as SGHNT and CDR2 as YENEEA. The CDR3 here is CASSLDESRPDTQYF. The DNA of the CDR3 is TGTGCCAGCAGCTTAGATGAGAGCCGCCCAGATACGCAGTATTTT.

The rearrangement links TRBV5-1 to TRBJ2-7; 8 positions agree with TRBD1. Trimming took 0 bases from V and 4 from J; bases not matched to a gene: 3. The germline gives CDR1 SGHRS, CDR2 YFSETQ. The CDR3 has 14 residues. CDR3: CASSLDRGVYEQYV. CDR3 bases: TGCGCCAGCAGCTTGGACAGGGGGGTTTACGAGCAGTACGTC.

This sequence joins TRBV7-9 and TRBJ1-1; 7 bases are a match to TRBD1. Germline assignment: CDR1 SEHNR and CDR2 FQNEAQ (reference sequence). V was pared by 5 bases and J by 0 bases, with 3 bases of the junction left unmatched. The CDR3 extends over 14 amino acids. The CDR3 region is CASSETGMNTEAFF. The CDR3 DNA reads as TGTGCCAGCAGCGAGACAGGGATGAACACTGAAGCTTTCTTT.

About this clone itself: The junction departs from the called germline gene at one end, perhaps through a read error. The V gene is TRBV6-1, the J gene TRBJ2-1; no reliable D call. Germline lookup yields CDR1 MNHNS and CDR2 SASEGT. CDR3 size: 13 residues. CDR3 in amino acids: CASREDEYNEQFF. In nucleotides, the CDR3 is TGTGCCAGCAGAGAAGACGAGTACAATGAGCAGTTCTTC.

The V and J genes are TRBV5-4 and TRBJ2-6, with a possible D match to TRBD2 (5 bases). The CDR3 is 17 residues long. Germline CDR1 and CDR2: SGHNT and YYREEE (reference sequence). Trimming took 0 bases from V and 5 from J, leaving 15 bases between them. This CDR3 is CASSLGRESARANVLTF. DNA for the CDR3: TGTGCCAGCAGCTTGGGACGGGAATCCGCTAGGGCCAACGTCCTGACTTTC.

This chain joins TRBV18 and TRBJ1-1, with TRBD1 identical over 10 bases. CDR3 length equals 15 residues. The germline gives CDR1 KGHSH, CDR2 LQKENI. J was trimmed by 0 bases and V by 6 bases; bases with no gene match: 4. The CDR3 coding sequence is TGTGCCAGCTCCGGGACAGGGGTTCTGAACACTGAAGCTTTCTTT. This sequence encodes CASSGTGVLNTEAFF.

This clone was detected only a few times. The genes are TRBV5-5 and TRBJ1-1; 12 bases are shared with TRBD1. The CDR3 spans 17 residues. Germline CDR1 SGHKS, CDR2 YYEKEE (reference sequence). V shed 4 bases and J 1 base; nucleotides not matched to a gene: 8. This CDR3 reads CASSTGDRGQKNTEAFF. Written as DNA, the CDR3 is TGTGCCAGCAGCACCGGGGACAGGGGGCAAAAGAACACTGAAGCTTTCTTT.

This clone has only one observation. J is TRBJ1-5 and V is TRBV28; 8 positions agree with TRBD1. V gave up 3 bases and J gave up 2 bases; unmatched junction bases: 3. The CDR3 consists of 15 residues. Germline assignment: CDR1 MDHEN and CDR2 SYDVKM. CDR3 in amino acids: CASSLHRGGNQPQHF. CDR3 bases: TGTGCCAGCAGTTTGCACAGGGGGGGCAATCAGCCCCAGCATTTT. Using reference TRBV28 and TRBJ1-5 for the parts outside the CDR3, the full variable domain is DVKVTQSSRYLVKRTGEKVFLECVQDMDHENMFWYRQDPGLGLRLIYFSYDVKMKEKGDIPEGYSVSREKKERFSLILESASTNQTSMYLCASSLHRGGNQPQHFGDGTRLSIL.

This clone showed up just once. V is TRBV28 and J is TRBJ2-7, with D tentatively TRBD2 (6 bases). Germline V gene sequence: CDR1 MDHEN, CDR2 SYDVKM. CDR3 size: 14 residues. V lost 6 bases to trimming and J lost 3 bases, with 15 bases between them. The CDR3 protein is CASSPRGTFYEQYF. The CDR3 DNA reads TGTGCCAGCAGCCCCCGCGGGACGTTCTACGAGCAGTACTTC.

V and J are TRBV5-8 and TRBJ2-2, with D unclear. Trimming shortened V by 2 bases and J by 5 bases, and 13 bases separated the two germline ends. The CDR3 length is 15 residues. Germline CDR1 and CDR2: SGHTS and YDEGEE. CDR3 DNA sequence: TGTGCCAGCAGCTTAGTCCACAGAAATACCGGGGAGCTGTTTTTT. This encodes CASSLVHRNTGELFF.

The chain uses TRBV3-1 (or the pseudogene TRBV3-2) and TRBJ1-1; D not resolved. This CDR3 has 13 residues. Trimming removed 4 bases at V and 6 bases at J, with 12 bases between. Germline V lookup: CDR1 LGHDT, CDR2 YNNKEL (reference sequence). Here the CDR3 DNA reads TGTGCCAGCAGCCCCTTCGCGGAATCTGAAGCTTTCTTT. Its translation is CASSPFAESEAFF.

The J gene is TRBJ1-2, the V gene TRBV6-5; weak D call: TRBD1 (5 bases). The CDR3 is 15 residues long. Per the germline V gene, CDR1 is MNHEY and CDR2 is SVGAGI. Trimming left V 8 bases short and J 4 bases short, with 20 bases between. The CDR3 sequence: CASSSYRLGGYGYTF. The CDR3, as DNA: TGTGCCAGCTCCAGTTACAGGCTCGGCGGCTATGGCTACACCTTC.

This rearrangement joins TRBV9 to TRBJ2-1, with D perhaps matching TRBD2 (5 bases). Germline V gene data show CDR1 as SGDLS and CDR2 as YYNGEE. Trimming left V 0 bases short and J 2 bases short, with 18 bases between. This CDR3 contains 18 residues. The chain's CDR3 is CASSVAHGHEGTYNEQFF. CDR3 nucleotides: TGTGCCAGCAGCGTAGCCCACGGCCACGAGGGTACCTACAATGAGCAGTTCTTC.

This chain joins TRBV9 and TRBJ2-2; D might be TRBD2 (6 bases). Germline V CDR1 and CDR2: SGDLS, YYNGEE. Trimming took off 5 bases at V and 3 bases at J, with 11 bases between the two ends. The CDR3 sequence is 14 residues long. The DNA of the CDR3 is TGTGCCAGCAGACGGAGGGAAGACACCGGGGAGCTGTTTTTT. This codes for CASRRREDTGELFF.